The 14 T cell receptor beta chains listed next were all sequenced from one sample in a study of shared clonotypes between healthy human individuals. Clones were sequenced by immunoSEQ multiplex PCR, and TCRdb holds only the in-frame ones, with some missing. The table has approximately 1.1 million clones, around 78% seen once. Sequences were obtained from memory CD4+ T cells from PBMCs. Indicated subset: CD45RA-negative fraction. Receptor source: a man aged 18 to 29 in good health. Some clones in this sample may be carry-over from other donors' samples.

The V gene is TRBV18, the J gene TRBJ2-2, with unresolved D. Germline CDR1 is KGHSH and CDR2 is LQKENI. The CDR3 consists of 13 residues. Trimming took 2 bases from V and 7 from J, leaving 8 bases between them. CDR3: CASSPRVNGELFF. CDR3 coding DNA: TGTGCCAGCTCACCAAGGGTGAACGGGGAGCTGTTTTTT.

V gene TRBV7-3 combines with J gene TRBJ2-1; 13 bases map to TRBD2. CDR1 and CDR2 (germline): SGHTA, FQGTGA. The CDR3 has 16 amino acids. J was trimmed by 7 bases and V by 5 bases; bases with no gene match: 8. The CDR3 nucleotides are TGTGCCAGCAGCCGGAGCGGACTAGCGGGAGAAAATGAGCAGTTCTTC. Translating it yields CASSRSGLAGENEQFF.

The CDR3 region has the DNA TGTGCCATCAGTGCCCACCGGGCCACCGAGGGGGGCACAGATACGCAGTATTTT. Amino acids: CAISAHRATEGGTDTQYF. The chain carries TRBV10-3 and TRBJ2-3, with TRBD1 as a possible D gene (6 bases). Deletions cut 4 bases from V and 1 base from J, with 21 bases between. The CDR3 has 18 residues. The germline V gene has CDR1 ENHRY and CDR2 SYGVKD.

This clone has only a few counts. The genes are TRBV27 and TRBJ2-7; 16 bases map to TRBD2. V trimming: 7 bases; J trimming: 0 bases; junction bases outside the gene matches: 12. The germline V gene has CDR1 MNHEY and CDR2 SMNVEV (reference sequence). The length of the CDR3 is 19 residues. In nucleotides, the CDR3 is TGTGCCAGCATGCGGACGGGACTAGCGGGAGGGCCGTTCTCCTACGAGCAGTACTTC. It codes for CASMRTGLAGGPFSYEQYF.

Only a few counts were recorded for this clone. V usage is TRBV7-9 and J usage is TRBJ1-1, with D hard to call. V dropped 1 base and J dropped 4 bases, with 13 bases sitting between them. The length of the CDR3 is 15 residues. Looked up from germline, CDR1 is SEHNR and CDR2 is FQNEAQ (reference sequence). In DNA form, the CDR3 reads TGTGCCAGCAGCTTAGAAAGGACCTTTGGCACTGAAGCTTTCTTT. Residues: CASSLERTFGTEAFF.

The chain is built from TRBV27 and TRBJ2-3; the match to TRBD1 covers 9 bases. The V gene's germline CDR1 is MNHEY and CDR2 SMNVEV (reference sequence). Trimming took 5 bases from V and 4 from J; bases not matched to a gene: 1. This CDR3 has 13 amino acids. DNA for the CDR3: TGTGCCAGCAGTCGACAGGGGGCAGATACGCAGTATTTT. The encoded protein is CASSRQGADTQYF.

In its sample, this clone was seen once. CDR3 DNA: TGTGCCAGCAGTTTATTCCCGGGGGTTAGGACTGAAGCTTTCTTT. Its translation is CASSLFPGVRTEAFF. The rearrangement joins TRBV28 to TRBJ1-1, with D perhaps matching TRBD1 (5 bases). CDR1 is MDHEN, CDR2 SYDVKM, per germline. The CDR3 has 15 residues. Between the trimmed V and J ends, which lost 1 base and 5 bases, there was a span of 14 bases.

The rearrangement uses TRBV29-1 and TRBJ1-1; D is unresolved. V lost 5 bases to trimming and J lost 5 bases, with 6 bases between them. Germline V gene data show CDR1 as SQVTM and CDR2 as ANQGSEA. This CDR3 contains 10 residues. The CDR3 loop reads CSVWWTEAFF. CDR3 bases: TGCAGCGTTTGGTGGACTGAAGCTTTCTTT.

This chain connects TRBV5-1 to TRBJ2-6; tentative D call: TRBD2 (5 bases). Germline lookup yields CDR1 SGHRS and CDR2 YFSETQ. CDR3 size: 15 residues. Trimming cost V 7 bases and J 6 bases, with 17 bases left between them. CDR3 residues: CASSIGETQANVLTF. The DNA of the CDR3 is TGCGCCAGCTCGATCGGGGAAACCCAGGCCAACGTCCTGACTTTC.

This clone was observed a single time. Other DNA sequences from this sample encode an identical CDR3 as well. The chain couples TRBV18 to TRBJ2-5, with 8 bases matching TRBD1. The CDR3 is made up of 13 amino acids. The germline V gene encodes CDR1 KGHSH and CDR2 LQKENI. Unmatched junction bases numbered 0, after V lost 4 bases and J lost 2 bases. CDR3 DNA: TGTGCCAGCTCACGGGACAGGCAAGAGACCCAGTACTTC. This sequence encodes CASSRDRQETQYF.

The chain employs TRBV6-5 and TRBJ1-2; no definite D call. Looked up from germline, CDR1 is MNHEY and CDR2 is SVGAGI. V lost 2 bases to trimming and J lost 4 bases, with 8 bases between them. CDR3 size: 13 residues. DNA of the CDR3: TGTGCCAGCAGTTACGGTCGTTTCTATGGCTACACCTTC. The encoded protein is CASSYGRFYGYTF.

V usage is TRBV28 and J usage is TRBJ2-7, with TRBD2 identical over 9 bases. CDR1 and CDR2 (germline): MDHEN, SYDVKM. The CDR3 contains 15 residues. The trim removed 3 bases at V and 3 bases at J, leaving 6 bases unmatched. The CDR3 sequence: CASSLEPTSGYEQYF. The DNA for the CDR3 is TGTGCCAGCAGTTTGGAACCGACTAGCGGCTACGAGCAGTACTTC. Supplemented by reference TRBV28 and TRBJ2-7, the full variable domain reads DVKVTQSSRYLVKRTGEKVFLECVQDMDHENMFWYRQDPGLGLRLIYFSYDVKMKEKGDIPEGYSVSREKKERFSLILESASTNQTSMYLCASSLEPTSGYEQYFGPGTRLTVT.

Of note for this clone: The sample has other DNA sequences that encode this CDR3 too. This rearrangement joins TRBV7-2 to TRBJ1-3; TRBD1 is a possible D gene (5 bases). The CDR3 contains 14 residues. The germline CDR1 and CDR2 sequences are SGHTA and FQGNSA. Trimming removed 1 base from V and 4 bases from J, with 8 bases in between. The CDR3 protein is CASSLERGGNTIYF. The DNA of the CDR3 is TGTGCCAGCAGCTTAGAGAGGGGAGGAAACACCATATATTTT.

V usage is TRBV9 and J usage is TRBJ2-7, with D possibly being TRBD2 (6 bases). The V end lost 4 bases, the J end lost 2 bases, and 13 bases lay between the germline ends. The length of the CDR3 is 14 residues. From germline, CDR1 is SGDLS and CDR2 YYNGEE. The CDR3 nucleotides read TGTGCCAGCAGCCCCCTCGGGAGCACCTACGAGCAGTACTTC. This gives the protein CASSPLGSTYEQYF.